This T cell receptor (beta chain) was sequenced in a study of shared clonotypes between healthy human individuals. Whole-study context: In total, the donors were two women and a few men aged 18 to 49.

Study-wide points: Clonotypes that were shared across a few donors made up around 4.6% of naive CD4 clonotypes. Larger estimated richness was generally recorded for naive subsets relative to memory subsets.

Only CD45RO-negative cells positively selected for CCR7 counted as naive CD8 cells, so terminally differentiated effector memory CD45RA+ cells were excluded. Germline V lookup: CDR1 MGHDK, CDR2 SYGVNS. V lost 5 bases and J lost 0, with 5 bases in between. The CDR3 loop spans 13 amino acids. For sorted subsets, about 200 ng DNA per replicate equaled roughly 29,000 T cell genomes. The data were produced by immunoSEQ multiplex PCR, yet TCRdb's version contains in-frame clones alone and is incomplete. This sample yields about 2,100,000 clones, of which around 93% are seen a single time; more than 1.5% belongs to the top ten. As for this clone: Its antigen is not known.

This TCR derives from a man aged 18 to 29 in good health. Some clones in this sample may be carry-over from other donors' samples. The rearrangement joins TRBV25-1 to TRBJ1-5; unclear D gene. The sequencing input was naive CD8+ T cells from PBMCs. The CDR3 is CASSSGSNQPQHF. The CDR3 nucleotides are TGTGCCAGCAGTTCAGGTAGCAATCAGCCCCAGCATTTT.